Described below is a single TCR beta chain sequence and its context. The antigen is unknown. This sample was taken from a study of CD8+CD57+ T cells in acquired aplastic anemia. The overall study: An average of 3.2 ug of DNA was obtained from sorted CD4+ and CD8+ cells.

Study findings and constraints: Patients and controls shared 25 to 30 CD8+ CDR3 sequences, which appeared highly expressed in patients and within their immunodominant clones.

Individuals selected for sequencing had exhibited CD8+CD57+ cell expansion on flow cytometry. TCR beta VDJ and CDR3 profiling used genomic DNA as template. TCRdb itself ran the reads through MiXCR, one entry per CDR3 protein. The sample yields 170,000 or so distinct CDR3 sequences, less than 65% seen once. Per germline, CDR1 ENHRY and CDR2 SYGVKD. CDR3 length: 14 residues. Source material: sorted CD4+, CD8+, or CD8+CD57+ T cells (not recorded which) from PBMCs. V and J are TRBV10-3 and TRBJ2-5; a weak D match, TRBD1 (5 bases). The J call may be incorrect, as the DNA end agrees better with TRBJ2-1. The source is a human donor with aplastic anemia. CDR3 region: CAISDSQGGNEQFF. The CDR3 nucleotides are TGTGCCATCAGTGATAGTCAGGGTGGCAATGAGCAGTTCTTC.